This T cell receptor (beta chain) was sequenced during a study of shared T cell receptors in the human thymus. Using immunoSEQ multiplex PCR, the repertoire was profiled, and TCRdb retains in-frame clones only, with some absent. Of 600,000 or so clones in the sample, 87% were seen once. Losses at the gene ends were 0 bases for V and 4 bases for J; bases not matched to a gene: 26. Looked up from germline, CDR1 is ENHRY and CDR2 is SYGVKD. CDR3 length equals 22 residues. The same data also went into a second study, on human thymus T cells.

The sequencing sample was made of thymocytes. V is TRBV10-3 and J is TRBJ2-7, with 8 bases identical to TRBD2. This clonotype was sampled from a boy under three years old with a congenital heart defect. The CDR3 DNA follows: TGTGCCATCAGTGAGTCTACGGGCCCGGGGGCCGGGTTGACTAGCGCCCGATACGAGCAGTACTTC. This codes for CAISESTGPGAGLTSARYEQYF.